The text below deals with one TCR beta chain. The antigen is undetermined. The junction shows a germline mismatch at one end, possibly a read error. There are 12 residues in the CDR3. Germline V gives CDR1 DFQATT, CDR2 SNEGSKA (reference sequence). TCRdb fed the reads into MiXCR, producing one record per CDR3 protein. The sample lists about 740,000 distinct CDR3 sequences, roughly 35% occurring once. This sample stems from a study of T cell repertoires in cytomegalovirus infection. Across the study: Through public TCR beta signatures, both CMV infection and matching HLA type were indicated.

Findings and caveats of the study: HLA-C-restricted CMV clonotypes gave the most frequent clonotype in two of eight donors. Using cumulative public TCR beta family frequency, the authors identified those who carried CMV together with the relevant HLA.

The receptor was isolated from a human donor in good health (CMV status not recorded). Some clones in this sample may be carry-over from other donors' samples. The chain links TRBV20-1 to TRBJ1-2, with TRBD1 identical over 8 bases. Input material: PBMCs. Here the CDR3 reads CSAWTGYYVYTF. The CDR3 DNA reads as TGCAGTGCGTGGACAGGGTACTATGTCTACACCTTC.